This TCR beta chain was identified during a study of technical replicates of blood from a few donors. Sequencing used immunoSEQ multiplex PCR; TCRdb keeps in-frame clones, though not all of them. This sample has approximately 79,000 clones, with approximately 97% found just once. The sample holds one count of this clone. This clonotype was obtained from a human donor in good health. Sequenced material: T cells isolated from PBMCs.

CDR3 loop: CASSPNSGTAEISRYTF. CDR3 nucleotides: TGTGCCAGCAGCCCGAACTCCGGGACAGCCGAGATCAGCCGCTACACCTTC. The V gene is TRBV27, the J gene TRBJ1-2; 7 nucleotides match TRBD1. This CDR3 spans 17 amino acids. CDR1 is MNHEY and CDR2 is SMNVEV in the germline V gene (reference sequence). J was trimmed by 9 bases and V by 6 bases; bases with no gene match: 22.